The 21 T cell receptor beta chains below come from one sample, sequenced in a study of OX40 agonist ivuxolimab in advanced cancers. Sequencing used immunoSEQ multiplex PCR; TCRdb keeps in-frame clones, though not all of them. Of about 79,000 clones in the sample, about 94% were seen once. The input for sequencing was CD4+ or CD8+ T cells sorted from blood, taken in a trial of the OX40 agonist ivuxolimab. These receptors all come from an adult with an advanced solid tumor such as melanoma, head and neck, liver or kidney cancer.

The CDR3, as DNA: TGTGCCAGTAGTAGTCTGGGCCAGAACACTGAAGCTTTCTTT. Its protein is CASSSLGQNTEAFF. The chain couples TRBV19 to TRBJ1-1; unclear D gene. CDR3 length: 14 amino acids. Trimming pared 4 bases from V and 1 base from J, leaving 10 bases between. Per germline, CDR1 LNHDA and CDR2 SQIVND (reference sequence).

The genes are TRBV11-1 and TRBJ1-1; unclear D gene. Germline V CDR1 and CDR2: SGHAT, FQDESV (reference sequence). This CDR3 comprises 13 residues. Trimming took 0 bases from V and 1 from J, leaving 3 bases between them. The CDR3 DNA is TGTGCCAGCAGCTTAGCCGGGAACACTGAAGCTTTCTTT. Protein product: CASSLAGNTEAFF.

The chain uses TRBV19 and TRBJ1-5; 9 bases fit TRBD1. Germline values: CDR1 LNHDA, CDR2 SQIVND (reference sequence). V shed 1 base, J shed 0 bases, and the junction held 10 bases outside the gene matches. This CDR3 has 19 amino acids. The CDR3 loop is CASSIVGDRVLYSNQPQHF. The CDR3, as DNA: TGTGCCAGTAGTATAGTGGGGGACAGGGTGCTTTATAGCAATCAGCCCCAGCATTTT.

CDR3 in amino acids: CASSLSTGTRRYEQYF. In DNA form, the CDR3 reads TGTGCCAGCAGTCTCTCAACCGGGACAAGGCGCTACGAGCAGTACTTC. The chain carries TRBV27 and TRBJ2-7; D is possibly TRBD1 (6 bases). This CDR3 contains 16 residues. Germline V lookup: CDR1 MNHEY, CDR2 SMNVEV (reference sequence). Trimming took 5 bases from V and 3 from J, leaving 20 bases between them.

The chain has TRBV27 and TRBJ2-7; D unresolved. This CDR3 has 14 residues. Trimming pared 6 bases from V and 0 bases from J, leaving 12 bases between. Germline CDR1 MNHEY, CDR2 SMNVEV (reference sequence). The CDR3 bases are TGTGCCAGCAGCCAGACGGTAAACTCCTACGAGCAGTACTTC. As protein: CASSQTVNSYEQYF.

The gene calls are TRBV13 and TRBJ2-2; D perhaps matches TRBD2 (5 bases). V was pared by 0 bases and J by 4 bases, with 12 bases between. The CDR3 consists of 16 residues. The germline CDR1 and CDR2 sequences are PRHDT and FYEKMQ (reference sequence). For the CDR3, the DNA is TGTGCCAGCAGCTTAGGCAGGAGGAGAAGCACCGGGGAGCTGTTTTTT. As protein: CASSLGRRRSTGELFF.

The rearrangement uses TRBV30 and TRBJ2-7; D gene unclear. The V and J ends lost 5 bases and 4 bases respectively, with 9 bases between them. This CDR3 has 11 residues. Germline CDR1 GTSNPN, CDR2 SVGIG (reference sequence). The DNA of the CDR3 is TGTGCCTGGGGCCCCGGATACGAGCAGTACTTC. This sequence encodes CAWGPGYEQYF.

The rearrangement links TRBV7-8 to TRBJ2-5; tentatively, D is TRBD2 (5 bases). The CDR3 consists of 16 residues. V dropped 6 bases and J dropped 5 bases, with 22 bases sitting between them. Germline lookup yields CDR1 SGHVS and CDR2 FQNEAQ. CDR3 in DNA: TGTGCCAGCAGGGTCAGCGCGGGCCCCGGTGGGGAGACCCAGTACTTC. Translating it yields CASRVSAGPGGETQYF.

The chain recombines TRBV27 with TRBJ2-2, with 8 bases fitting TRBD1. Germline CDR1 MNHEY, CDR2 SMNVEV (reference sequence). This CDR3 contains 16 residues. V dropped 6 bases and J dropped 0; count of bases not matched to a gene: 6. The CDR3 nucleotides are TGTGCCAGCAGCTCAACGACAGGGGCGAACACCGGGGAGCTGTTTTTT. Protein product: CASSSTTGANTGELFF.

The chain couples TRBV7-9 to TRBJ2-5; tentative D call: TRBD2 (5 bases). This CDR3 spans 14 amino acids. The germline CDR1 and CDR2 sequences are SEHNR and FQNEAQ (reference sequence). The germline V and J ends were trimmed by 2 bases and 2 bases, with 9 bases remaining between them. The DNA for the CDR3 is TGTGCCAGCAGCTTAAGTCGCGGGCAAGAGACCCAGTACTTC. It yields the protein CASSLSRGQETQYF.

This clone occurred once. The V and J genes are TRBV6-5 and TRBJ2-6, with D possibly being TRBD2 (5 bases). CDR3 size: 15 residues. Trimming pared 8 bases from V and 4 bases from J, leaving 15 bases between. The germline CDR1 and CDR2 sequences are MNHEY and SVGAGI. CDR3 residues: CASRIGESGANVLTF. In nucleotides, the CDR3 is TGTGCCAGCCGTATTGGGGAGTCCGGGGCCAACGTCCTGACTTTC.

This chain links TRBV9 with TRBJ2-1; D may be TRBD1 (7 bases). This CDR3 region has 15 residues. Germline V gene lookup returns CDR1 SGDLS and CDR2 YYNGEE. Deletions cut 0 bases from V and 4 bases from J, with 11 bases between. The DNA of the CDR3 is TGTGCCAGCAGCGTAGGCGGGACAGAGTACAATGAGCAGTTCTTC. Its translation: CASSVGGTEYNEQFF.

CDR3 sequence: CASSLVRGRGEQYF. The CDR3 bases are TGTGCCAGCAGCTTGGTTAGGGGGCGCGGCGAGCAGTACTTC. The J gene is TRBJ2-7, the V gene TRBV5-6, with 7 nucleotides matching TRBD1. The CDR3 is 14 residues long. The germline gives CDR1 SGHDT, CDR2 YYEEEE. V lost 0 bases, J lost 6 bases, and 6 bases stayed unmatched.

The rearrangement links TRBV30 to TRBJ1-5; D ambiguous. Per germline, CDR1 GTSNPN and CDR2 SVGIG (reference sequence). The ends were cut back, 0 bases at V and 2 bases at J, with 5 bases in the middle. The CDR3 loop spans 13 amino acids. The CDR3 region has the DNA TGTGCCTGGAGTGTGTCGGGCAATCAGCCCCAGCATTTT. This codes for CAWSVSGNQPQHF.

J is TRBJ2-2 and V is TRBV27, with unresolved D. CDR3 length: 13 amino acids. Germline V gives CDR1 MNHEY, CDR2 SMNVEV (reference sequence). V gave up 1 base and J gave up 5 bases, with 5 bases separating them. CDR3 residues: CASSLLGTGELFF. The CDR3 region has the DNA TGTGCCAGCAGTTTATTGGGGACCGGGGAGCTGTTTTTT.

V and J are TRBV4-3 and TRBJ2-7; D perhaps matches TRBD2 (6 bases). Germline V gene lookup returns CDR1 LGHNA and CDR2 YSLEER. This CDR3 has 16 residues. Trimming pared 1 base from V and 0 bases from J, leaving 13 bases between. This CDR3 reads CASSQGGKGGSYEQYF. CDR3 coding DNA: TGCGCCAGCAGCCAAGGCGGGAAGGGTGGCTCCTACGAGCAGTACTTC.

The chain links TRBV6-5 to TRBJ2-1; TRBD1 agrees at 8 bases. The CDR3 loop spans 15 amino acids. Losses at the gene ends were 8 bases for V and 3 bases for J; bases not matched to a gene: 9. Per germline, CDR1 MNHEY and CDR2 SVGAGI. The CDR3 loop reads CASGLTGVSYNEQFF. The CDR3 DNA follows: TGTGCCAGCGGGTTGACAGGGGTCAGCTACAATGAGCAGTTCTTC.

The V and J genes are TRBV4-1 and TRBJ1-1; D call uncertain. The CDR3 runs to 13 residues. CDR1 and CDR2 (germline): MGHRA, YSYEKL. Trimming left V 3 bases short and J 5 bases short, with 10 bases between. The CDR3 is CASSQGSGTEAFF. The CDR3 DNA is TGCGCCAGCAGCCAGGGGTCGGGGACTGAAGCTTTCTTT.

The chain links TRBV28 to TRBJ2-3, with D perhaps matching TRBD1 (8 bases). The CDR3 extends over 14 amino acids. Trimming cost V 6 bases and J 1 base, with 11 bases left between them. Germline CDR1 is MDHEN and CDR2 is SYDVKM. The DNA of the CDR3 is TGTGCCAGCAGCACAGGGGGGGGCACAGATACGCAGTATTTT. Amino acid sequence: CASSTGGGTDTQYF.

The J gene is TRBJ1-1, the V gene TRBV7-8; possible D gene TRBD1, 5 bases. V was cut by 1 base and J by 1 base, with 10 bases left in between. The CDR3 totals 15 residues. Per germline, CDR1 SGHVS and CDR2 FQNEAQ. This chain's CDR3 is CASSLGGTANTEAFF. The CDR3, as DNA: TGTGCCAGCAGCTTAGGTGGGACGGCGAACACTGAAGCTTTCTTT.

CDR3 residues: CAWSVDGYSNQPQHF. The CDR3, as DNA: TGTGCCTGGAGTGTAGACGGGTATAGCAATCAGCCCCAGCATTTT. V and J are TRBV30 and TRBJ1-5; D unresolved. V lost 0 bases and J 0 bases, leaving 9 bases between the germline ends. The CDR3 has 15 amino acids. Germline V gives CDR1 GTSNPN, CDR2 SVGIG (reference sequence).